This TCR beta chain derives from a study of T-cell memory formation after mild COVID-19. Findings and limits, study-wide: CD8+ contracting clones occupied EMRA, while CD4+ ones occupied mainly CM and EM. The authors left the SARS-CoV-2 specificity of second-wave clones peaking on day 37 unconfirmed. Contracting clones from day 15 to 85 showed balanced CD4/CD8; later expanders favored CD4+.

The CDR3 covers 13 residues. Germline CDR1 and CDR2: SQVTM and ANQGSEA. V lost 6 bases to trimming and J lost 4 bases, with 15 bases between them. A word on this clonotype: No antigen is known for it.

TCR alpha and TCR beta cDNA libraries with sample barcodes and UMIs came from 5'RACE using constant-segment primers. TCRdb itself ran the 5' RACE reads through MiXCR, one entry per CDR3 protein. The sample lists roughly 600,000 distinct CDR3 sequences, more than 15% occurring once. The receptor's source is an adult woman who had mild COVID-19 (a few samples of this study predate the infection). Cell type and time point are not known. The V gene is TRBV29-1, the J gene TRBJ1-1, with a weak D call TRBD1 (6 bases). The sequenced material came from PBMCs or a T cell subset sorted from them (not recorded which). This chain's CDR3 is CSVNARGGTEAFF. CDR3 DNA sequence: TGCAGCGTAAATGCCAGGGGCGGCACTGAAGCTTTCTTT. Supplemented by reference TRBV29-1 and TRBJ1-1, the full variable domain reads SAVISQKPSRDICQRGTSLTIQCQVDSQVTMMFWYRQQPGQSLTLIATANQGSEATYESGFVIDKFPISRPNLTFSTLTVSNMSPEDSSIYLCSVNARGGTEAFFGQGTRLTVV.